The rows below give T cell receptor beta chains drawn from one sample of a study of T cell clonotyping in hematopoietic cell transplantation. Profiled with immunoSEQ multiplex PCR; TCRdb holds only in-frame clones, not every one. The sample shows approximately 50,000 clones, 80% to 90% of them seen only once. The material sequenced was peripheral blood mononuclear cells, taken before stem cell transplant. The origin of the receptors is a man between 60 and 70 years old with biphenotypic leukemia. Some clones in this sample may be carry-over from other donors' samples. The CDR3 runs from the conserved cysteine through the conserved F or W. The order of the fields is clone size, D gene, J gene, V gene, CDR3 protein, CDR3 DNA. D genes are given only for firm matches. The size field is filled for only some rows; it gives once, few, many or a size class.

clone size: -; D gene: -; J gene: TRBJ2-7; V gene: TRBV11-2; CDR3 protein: CASSLGTATYEQYF; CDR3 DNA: TGTGCCAGCAGCTTAGGTACGGCTACCTACGAGCAGTACTTC
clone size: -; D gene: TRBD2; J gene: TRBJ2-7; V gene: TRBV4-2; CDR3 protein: CASSQEGLAGGGDEQYF; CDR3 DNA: TGTGCCAGCAGCCAAGAGGGACTAGCGGGTGGCGGCGACGAGCAGTACTTC
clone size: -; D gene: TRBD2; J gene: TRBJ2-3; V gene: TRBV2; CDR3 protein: CASSEMLAESTDTQYF; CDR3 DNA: TGTGCCAGCAGTGAGATGCTAGCGGAGAGCACAGATACGCAGTATTTT
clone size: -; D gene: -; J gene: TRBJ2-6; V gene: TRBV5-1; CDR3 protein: CASSLSGEAGANVLTF; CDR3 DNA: TGCGCCAGCAGCTTGTCGGGGGAGGCCGGGGCCAACGTCCTGACTTTC
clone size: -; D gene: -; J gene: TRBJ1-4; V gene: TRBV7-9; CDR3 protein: CASSPAGYEKLFF; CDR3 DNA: TGTGCCAGCAGCCCTGCAGGGTATGAAAAACTGTTTTTT
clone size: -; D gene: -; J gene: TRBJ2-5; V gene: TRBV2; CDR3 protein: CASSALRGEGETQYF; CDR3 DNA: TGTGCCAGCAGTGCACTCAGGGGGGAGGGAGAGACCCAGTACTTC
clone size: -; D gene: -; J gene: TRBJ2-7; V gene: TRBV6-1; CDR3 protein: CASSLSGSATYEQYF; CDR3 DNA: TGTGCCAGCAGCCTGAGCGGGTCCGCCACCTACGAGCAGTACTTC
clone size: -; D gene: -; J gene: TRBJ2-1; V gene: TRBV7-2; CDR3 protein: CASSVLAVYNEQFF; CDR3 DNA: TGTGCCAGCAGCGTTTTAGCGGTCTACAATGAGCAGTTCTTC
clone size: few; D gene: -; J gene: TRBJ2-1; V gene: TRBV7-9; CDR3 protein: CASSLAARGYEQFF; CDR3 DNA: TGTGCCAGCAGCTTAGCCGCGAGAGGATATGAGCAGTTCTTC
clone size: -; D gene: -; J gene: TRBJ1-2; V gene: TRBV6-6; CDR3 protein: CASSYDATDGYTF; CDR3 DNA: TGTGCCAGCAGTTACGACGCTACGGATGGCTACACCTTC
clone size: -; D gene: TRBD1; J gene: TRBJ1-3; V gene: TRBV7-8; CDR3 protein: CASGLRTGGIVDTIYF; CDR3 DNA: TGTGCCAGCGGGTTGAGGACAGGGGGCATTGTAGACACCATATATTTT
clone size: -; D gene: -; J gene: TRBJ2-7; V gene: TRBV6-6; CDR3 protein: CASSYSSSAYEQYF; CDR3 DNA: TGTGCCAGCAGTTACTCGTCTTCTGCCTACGAGCAGTACTTC
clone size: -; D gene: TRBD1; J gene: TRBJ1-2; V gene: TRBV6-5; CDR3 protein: CASRTTGGGGYTF; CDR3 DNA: TGTGCCAGCAGGACAACAGGGGGCGGAGGCTACACCTTC
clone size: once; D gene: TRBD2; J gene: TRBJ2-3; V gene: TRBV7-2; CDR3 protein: CASSLGLAEDTQYF; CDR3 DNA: TGTGCCAGCAGCCTCGGACTAGCGGAAGATACGCAGTATTTT
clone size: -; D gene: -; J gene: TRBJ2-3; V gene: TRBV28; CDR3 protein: CASSLTTITDTQYF; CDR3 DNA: TGTGCCAGCAGTTTGACTACTATCACAGATACGCAGTATTTT
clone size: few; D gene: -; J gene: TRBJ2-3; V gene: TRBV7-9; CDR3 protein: CASSFMDTQYF; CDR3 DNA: TGTGCCAGCAGCTTCATGGATACGCAGTATTTT
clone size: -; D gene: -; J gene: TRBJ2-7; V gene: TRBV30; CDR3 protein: CAWSGGVDYEQYF; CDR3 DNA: TGTGCCTGGAGCGGCGGGGTAGACTACGAGCAGTACTTC
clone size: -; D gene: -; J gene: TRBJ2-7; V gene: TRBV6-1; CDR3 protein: CASSEALYTPEGDEQYF; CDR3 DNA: TGTGCCAGCAGTGAAGCCTTGTATACTCCGGAGGGCGACGAGCAGTACTTC
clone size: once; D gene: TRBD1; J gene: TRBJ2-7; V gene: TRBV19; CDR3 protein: CASSIVGGTGVPTEQYF; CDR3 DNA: TGTGCCAGTAGTATAGTCGGAGGGACAGGGGTTCCTACCGAGCAGTACTTC
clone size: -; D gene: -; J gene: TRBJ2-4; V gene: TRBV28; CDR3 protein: CASSRDGKNIQYF; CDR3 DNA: TGTGCCAGCAGCCGGGACGGGAAAAACATTCAGTACTTC
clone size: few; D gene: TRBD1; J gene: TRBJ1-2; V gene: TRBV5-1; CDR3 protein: CASNAGTGVRGYTF; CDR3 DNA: TGCGCCAGCAATGCCGGGACAGGGGTTAGAGGCTACACCTTC
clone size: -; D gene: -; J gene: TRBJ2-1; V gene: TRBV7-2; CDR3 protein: CASSLSTGSYNEQFF; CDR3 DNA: TGTGCCAGCAGCTTGAGCACTGGCTCCTACAATGAGCAGTTCTTC
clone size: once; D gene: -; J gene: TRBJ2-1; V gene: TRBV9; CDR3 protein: CASSERGNGNEQFF; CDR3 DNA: TGTGCCAGCAGCGAACGGGGCAACGGAAATGAGCAGTTCTTC
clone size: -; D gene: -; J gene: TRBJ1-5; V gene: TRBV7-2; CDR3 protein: CASSFWENQPQHF; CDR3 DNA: TGTGCCAGCAGCTTTTGGGAAAATCAGCCCCAGCATTTT
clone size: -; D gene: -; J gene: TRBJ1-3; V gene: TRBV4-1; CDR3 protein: CASSQERGAGLNTGNTIYF; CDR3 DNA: TGCGCCAGCAGCCAAGAACGGGGGGCAGGGCTCAACACTGGAAACACCATATATTTT
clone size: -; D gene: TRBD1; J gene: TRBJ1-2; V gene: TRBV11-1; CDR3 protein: CASSFRQGTGYTF; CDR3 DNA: TGTGCCAGCAGCTTTCGACAGGGAACTGGCTACACCTTC
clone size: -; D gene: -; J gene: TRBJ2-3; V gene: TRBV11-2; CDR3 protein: CASSRESGASTDTQYF; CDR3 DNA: TGTGCCAGCAGCCGCGAATCCGGAGCTAGCACAGATACGCAGTATTTT
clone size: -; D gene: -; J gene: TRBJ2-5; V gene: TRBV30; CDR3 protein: CAWSLPGTRETQYF; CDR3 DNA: TGTGCCTGGAGCCTCCCGGGCACCCGAGAGACCCAGTACTTC
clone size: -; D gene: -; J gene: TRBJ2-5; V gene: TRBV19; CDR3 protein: CASSAHGQIQYF; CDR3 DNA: TGTGCCAGTAGTGCTCACGGCCAAATCCAGTACTTC
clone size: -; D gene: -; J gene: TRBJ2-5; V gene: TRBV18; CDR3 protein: CASSPTGYQETQYF; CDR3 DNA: TGTGCCAGCTCACCGACCGGGTACCAAGAGACCCAGTACTTC
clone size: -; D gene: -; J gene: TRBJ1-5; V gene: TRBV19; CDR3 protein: CATQPGGGYGQPQHF; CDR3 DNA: TGTGCCACTCAACCGGGCGGAGGGTATGGTCAGCCCCAGCATTTT
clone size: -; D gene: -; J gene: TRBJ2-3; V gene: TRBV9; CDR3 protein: CASSVADNGGTDTQYF; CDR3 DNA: TGTGCCAGCAGCGTAGCCGACAATGGGGGCACAGATACGCAGTATTTT
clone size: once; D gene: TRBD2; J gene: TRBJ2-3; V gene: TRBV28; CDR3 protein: CASSSSGSRADTQYF; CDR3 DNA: TGTGCCAGCAGTTCTAGCGGGAGCAGGGCAGATACGCAGTATTTT